The entry below gives a single T cell receptor beta chain sequence along with its context. The J segment lost 5 bases and the V segment lost 7 bases, leaving 13 bases of the junction unmatched. The CDR3 contains 16 residues. Germline-derived CDR1 and CDR2 are SNHLY and FYNNEI. TCRdb independently ran MiXCR on the reads; one entry per CDR3 protein. The sample has approximately 630,000 distinct CDR3 sequences; 20% to 25% are singletons. This entry comes from a study of T cell repertoires in cytomegalovirus infection. V usage is TRBV2 and J usage is TRBJ2-7; 11 bases are shared with TRBD1. The origin of this receptor is a human donor in good health (CMV status not recorded). Some clones in this sample may be carry-over from other donors' samples. Sequenced material: CD8+ T cells from PBMCs. For the CDR3, the DNA is TGTGCCAGCATCACCCGCGGGGGACAGGGGGTCAACGAGCAGTACTTC. Translation gives CASITRGGQGVNEQYF.